Presented here are 25 T cell receptor beta chains from one specimen sequenced in a study of blood T cell repertoires in COVID-19. Only in-frame clones appear in the TCRdb table, and some are missing; sequencing was by immunoSEQ multiplex PCR. The sample records approximately 330,000 clones, just over 85% being singletons. The specimen sequenced was PBMCs or T cells enriched from blood (not recorded which). The receptors come from a woman aged 40 to 55 with acute COVID-19.

The chain employs TRBV11-2 and TRBJ2-5, with D possibly TRBD2 on 5 matching bases. Germline lookup yields CDR1 SGHAT and CDR2 FQNNGV. CDR3 length: 14 residues. Trimming took off 5 bases at V and 2 bases at J, with 12 bases between the two ends. For the CDR3, the DNA is TGTGCCAGCAGCGTTTGGAGACTACAAGAGACCCAGTACTTC. Protein sequence: CASSVWRLQETQYF.

This sequence joins TRBV18 and TRBJ1-5, with TRBD1 identical over 8 bases. This CDR3 is 17 amino acids long. Germline values: CDR1 KGHSH, CDR2 LQKENI. Losses at the gene ends were 6 bases for V and 6 bases for J; bases not matched to a gene: 16. The chain's CDR3 is CASSKDRADLPSQPQHF. The DNA for the CDR3 is TGTGCCAGCTCGAAGGACAGGGCGGATCTTCCCAGTCAGCCCCAGCATTTT.

The chain combines TRBV6-5 with TRBJ2-2; 7 bases are shared with TRBD1. Germline trimming cut 4 bases from V and 4 bases from J; bases unmatched to any gene: 6. The CDR3 loop spans 15 amino acids. The V gene's germline CDR1 is MNHEY and CDR2 SVGAGI. The CDR3 nucleotides are TGTGCCAGCAGTTTAGCAACAGGGGTCACCGGGGAGCTGTTTTTT. It yields the protein CASSLATGVTGELFF.

This clone came up a few times. The gene calls are TRBV5-6 and TRBJ2-7, with TRBD1 identical over 8 bases. Germline trimming cut 3 bases from V and 4 bases from J; bases unmatched to any gene: 6. This CDR3 is built from 14 residues. Germline V CDR1 and CDR2: SGHDT, YYEEEE. CDR3 coding DNA: TGTGCCAGCAGCTCGACAGGGGTCAGGTACGAGCAGTACTTC. As protein: CASSSTGVRYEQYF.

A single count supports this clone. Other DNA sequences from this sample encode an identical CDR3 as well. CDR3 in amino acids: CASSSGTGADTQYF. The CDR3 DNA sequence: TGCGCCAGCAGCTCCGGGACGGGGGCAGATACGCAGTATTTT. The chain couples TRBV5-1 to TRBJ2-3; D is possibly TRBD2 (6 bases). Looked up from germline, CDR1 is SGHRS and CDR2 is YFSETQ. This CDR3 has 14 residues. Trimming removed 3 bases at V and 4 bases at J, with 12 bases between.

This clone occurred once. The chain combines TRBV3-1 (or the pseudogene TRBV3-2) with TRBJ1-4, with a weak D call TRBD1 (6 bases). The CDR3 is made up of 12 amino acids. The V and J ends lost 5 bases and 11 bases respectively, with 12 bases between them. CDR1 and CDR2 from the germline V gene are LGHDT and YNNKEL (reference sequence). The CDR3 bases are TGTGCCAGCAGCTCTACAGGGTATAAACTGTTTTTT. Residues: CASSSTGYKLFF.

The rearrangement links TRBV5-6 to TRBJ2-4; 12 nucleotides line up with TRBD2. With V trimmed by 0 bases and J by 1 base, 2 bases remained unmatched. The CDR3 spans 17 residues. Germline loops: CDR1 SGHDT, CDR2 YYEEEE. CDR3 bases: TGTGCCAGCAGCTTGGTCCTAGCGGGAGGGGCCAAAAACATTCAGTACTTC. Amino acids: CASSLVLAGGAKNIQYF.

The chain couples TRBV6-1 to TRBJ1-5, with TRBD1 as a possible D gene (5 bases). V dropped 2 bases and J dropped 5 bases, with 16 bases sitting between them. From germline, CDR1 is MNHNS and CDR2 SASEGT. The CDR3 consists of 16 residues. CDR3 in amino acids: CASSERIGGRDQPQHF. The CDR3 region has the DNA TGTGCCAGCAGTGAACGTATCGGGGGTCGCGATCAGCCCCAGCATTTT.

The rearrangement joins TRBV9 to TRBJ1-3; no clear D gene. Looked up from germline, CDR1 is SGDLS and CDR2 is YYNGEE. Trimming shortened V by 3 bases and J by 1 base, and 5 bases separated the two germline ends. The CDR3 is made up of 13 amino acids. CDR3 sequence: CASSAQSGNTIYF. DNA for the CDR3: TGTGCCAGCAGCGCTCAGTCTGGAAACACCATATATTTT.

The genes are TRBV7-2 and TRBJ2-1; 7 nucleotides match TRBD2. Trimming removed 5 bases from V and 3 bases from J; junction bases left unmatched: 7. The germline V gene has CDR1 SGHTA and CDR2 FQGNSA. This CDR3 has 15 residues. CDR3 sequence (DNA): TGTGCCAGCAGCCCCGGACTAGTGGGCTACAATGAGCAGTTCTTC. This sequence encodes CASSPGLVGYNEQFF.

The chain uses TRBV7-3 and TRBJ2-3; maybe TRBD2 (5 bases). The CDR3 length is 15 residues. CDR1 is SGHTA, CDR2 FQGTGA, per germline. V was trimmed by 10 bases and J by 4 bases, leaving 21 bases between them. The CDR3 DNA reads TGTGCCACCGCAACGGGGTTGCTAGTAGCAGATACGCAGTATTTT. This codes for CATATGLLVADTQYF.

The genes are TRBV28 and TRBJ1-2; 9 bases line up with TRBD1. V shed 6 bases and J 4 bases; nucleotides not matched to a gene: 3. This CDR3 is built from 13 residues. Germline V gives CDR1 MDHEN, CDR2 SYDVKM. The DNA for the CDR3 is TGTGCCAGCAGCGTGGGACAGGGCTATGGCTACACCTTC. It codes for CASSVGQGYGYTF.

The J gene is TRBJ1-5, the V gene TRBV19; 9 bases are shared with TRBD1. Germline CDR1 is LNHDA and CDR2 is SQIVND (reference sequence). Unmatched junction bases numbered 7, after V lost 6 bases and J lost 7 bases. The CDR3 covers 14 residues. In nucleotides, the CDR3 is TGTGCCAGTAGAACCCGGACAGGGGACCAGCCCCAGCATTTT. This gives the protein CASRTRTGDQPQHF.

The CDR3 reads CASSLNGRNRGNEQYF. DNA for the CDR3: TGCGCCAGCAGCTTAAACGGCCGTAACAGGGGAAACGAGCAGTACTTC. This sequence joins TRBV5-1 and TRBJ2-7; TRBD1 matches 7 bases. Germline V gene lookup returns CDR1 SGHRS and CDR2 YFSETQ. This CDR3 is built from 16 residues. Losses at the gene ends were 2 bases for V and 5 bases for J; bases not matched to a gene: 13.

CDR3 in amino acids: CASRGTGGYEQYF. The CDR3 DNA reads TGTGCCAGCAGAGGGACAGGGGGCTACGAGCAGTACTTC. This rearrangement joins TRBV2 to TRBJ2-7; TRBD1 aligns across 11 bases. The J segment lost 3 bases and the V segment lost 6 bases, leaving 1 base of the junction unmatched. Germline values: CDR1 SNHLY, CDR2 FYNNEI. The CDR3 loop spans 13 amino acids.

The rearrangement links TRBV5-1 to TRBJ2-4, with TRBD1 as a possible D gene (5 bases). This CDR3 is 15 amino acids long. Deletions cut 0 bases from V and 9 bases from J, with 16 bases between. Germline V lookup: CDR1 SGHRS, CDR2 YFSETQ. The CDR3 here is CASSLDTGRVGIQYF. For the CDR3, the DNA is TGCGCCAGCAGCTTGGATACAGGACGGGTGGGCATTCAGTACTTC.

The genes are TRBV4-3 and TRBJ2-2; weak D call: TRBD1 (6 bases). CDR1 and CDR2 (germline): LGHNA, YSLEER. Trimming removed 4 bases at V and 2 bases at J, with 11 bases between. The CDR3 loop spans 15 amino acids. CDR3 amino acids: CASSRRDTNTGELFF. For the CDR3, the DNA is TGCGCCAGCAGCCGCCGGGACACTAACACCGGGGAGCTGTTTTTT.

There are a few counts of this clone. The rearrangement joins TRBV19 to TRBJ2-3, with 9 bases fitting TRBD1. Germline loops: CDR1 LNHDA, CDR2 SQIVND (reference sequence). V shed 7 bases and J 4 bases; nucleotides not matched to a gene: 3. The CDR3 loop spans 13 amino acids. The CDR3 DNA follows: TGTGCCAGTATGAGACAGGGGGCAGATACGCAGTATTTT. This gives the protein CASMRQGADTQYF.

The chain's CDR3 is CASGRQGEYEQYF. The CDR3 DNA reads as TGTGCTAGTGGTCGCCAGGGGGAGTACGAGCAGTACTTC. The chain couples TRBV12-5 to TRBJ2-7; 7 nucleotides match TRBD1. The CDR3 is 13 residues long. J gave up 4 bases and V 5 bases, and 5 bases lay outside the gene matches. CDR1 is LGHNT, CDR2 FRNRAP, per germline. Variable domain in full (rest from reference TRBV12-5 and TRBJ2-7): DARVTQTPRHKVTEMGQEVTMRCQPILGHNTVFWYRQTMMQGLELLAYFRNRAPLDDSGMPKDRFSAEMPDATLATLKIQPSEPRDSAVYFCASGRQGEYEQYFGPGTRLTVT.

The chain carries TRBV18 and TRBJ2-3; possible D gene TRBD1, 5 bases. CDR1 KGHSH and CDR2 LQKENI come from the germline V gene. The V end was cut by 3 bases, the J end by 6 bases, with 16 bases between. This CDR3 spans 15 amino acids. The CDR3 is CASSPPGSGPDTQYF. In nucleotides, the CDR3 is TGTGCCAGCTCACCGCCAGGGTCAGGGCCTGATACGCAGTATTTT.

The rearrangement uses TRBV5-4 and TRBJ2-3, with 9 bases fitting TRBD2. Germline CDR1 reads SGHNT; CDR2 reads YYREEE (reference sequence). The CDR3 is 14 amino acids. The V gene end was trimmed by 4 bases and the J gene end by 0 bases; junction bases not matched to a gene: 0. The CDR3 loop reads CASSAGGSTDTQYF. CDR3 DNA: TGTGCCAGCAGCGCGGGAGGGAGCACAGATACGCAGTATTTT. Supplemented by reference TRBV5-4 and TRBJ2-3, the full variable domain reads ETGVTQSPTHLIKTRGQQVTLRCSSQSGHNTVSWYQQALGQGPQFIFQYYREEENGRGNFPPRFSGLQFPNYSSELNVNALELDDSALYLCASSAGGSTDTQYFGPGTRLTVL.

This chain uses TRBV5-5 with TRBJ1-5, with D maybe TRBD1 (6 bases). V lost 2 bases and J lost 0, with 21 bases in between. CDR3 size: 19 residues. The germline gives CDR1 SGHKS, CDR2 YYEKEE (reference sequence). CDR3 loop: CASSFGGAGGKLSNQPQHF. CDR3 in DNA: TGTGCCAGCAGCTTCGGGGGGGCCGGCGGAAAACTTAGCAATCAGCCCCAGCATTTT.

The V call is TRBV9, the J call TRBJ2-1, with D possibly TRBD1 on 5 matching bases. The V and J ends lost 0 bases and 4 bases respectively, with 11 bases between them. Germline V CDR1 and CDR2: SGDLS, YYNGEE. The CDR3 totals 15 residues. CDR3 loop: CASSVAKGLYNEQFF. DNA of the CDR3: TGTGCCAGCAGCGTAGCAAAGGGGCTATACAATGAGCAGTTCTTC.

This clone was found once. This chain links TRBV29-1 with TRBJ1-2; TRBD1 is a possible D gene (5 bases). The CDR3 spans 15 residues. Germline V gives CDR1 SQVTM, CDR2 ANQGSEA. Trimming pared 4 bases from V and 0 bases from J, leaving 15 bases between. CDR3: CSVGTNGHANYGYTF. The CDR3 DNA reads as TGCAGCGTTGGGACTAACGGACACGCTAACTATGGCTACACCTTC.

The rearrangement links TRBV2 to TRBJ1-1; D possibly corresponds to TRBD1 (5 bases). Germline V gives CDR1 SNHLY, CDR2 FYNNEI. The length of the CDR3 is 13 residues. V gave up 7 bases and J gave up 0 bases, with 9 bases separating them. The CDR3: CASNSGLNTEAFF. CDR3 nucleotide sequence: TGTGCCAGCAATTCAGGGTTGAACACTGAAGCTTTCTTT.